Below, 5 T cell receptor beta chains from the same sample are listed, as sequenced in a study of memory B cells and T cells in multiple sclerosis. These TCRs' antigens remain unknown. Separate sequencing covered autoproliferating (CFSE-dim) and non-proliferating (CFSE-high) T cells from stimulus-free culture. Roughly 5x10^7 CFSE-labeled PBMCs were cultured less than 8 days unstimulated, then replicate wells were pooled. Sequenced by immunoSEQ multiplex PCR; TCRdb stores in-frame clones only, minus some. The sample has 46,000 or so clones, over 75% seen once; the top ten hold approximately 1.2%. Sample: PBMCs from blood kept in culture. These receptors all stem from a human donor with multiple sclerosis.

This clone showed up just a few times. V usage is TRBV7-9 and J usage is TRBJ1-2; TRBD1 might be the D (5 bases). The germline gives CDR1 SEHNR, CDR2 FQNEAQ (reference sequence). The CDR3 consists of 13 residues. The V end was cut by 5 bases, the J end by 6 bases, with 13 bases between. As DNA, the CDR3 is TGTGCCAGCAGCGGGGGACCGCCGGATGGCTACACCTTC. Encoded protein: CASSGGPPDGYTF.

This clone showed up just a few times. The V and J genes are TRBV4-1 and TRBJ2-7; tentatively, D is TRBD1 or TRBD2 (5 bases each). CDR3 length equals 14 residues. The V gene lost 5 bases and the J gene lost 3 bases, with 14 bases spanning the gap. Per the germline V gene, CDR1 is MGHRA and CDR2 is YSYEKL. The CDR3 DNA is TGCGCCAGCAGCAGGGACCGAACAGGCTACGAGCAGTACTTC. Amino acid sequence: CASSRDRTGYEQYF.

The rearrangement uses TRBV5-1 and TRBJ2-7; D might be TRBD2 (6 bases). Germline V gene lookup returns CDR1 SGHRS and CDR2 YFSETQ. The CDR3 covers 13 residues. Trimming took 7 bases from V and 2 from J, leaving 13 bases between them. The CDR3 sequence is CASGPGATYEQYF. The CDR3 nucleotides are TGCGCCAGCGGCCCGGGAGCCACCTACGAGCAGTACTTC.

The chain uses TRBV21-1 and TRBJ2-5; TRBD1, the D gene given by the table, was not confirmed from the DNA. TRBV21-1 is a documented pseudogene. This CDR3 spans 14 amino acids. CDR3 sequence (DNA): TGTGCCAGCAGCAAAAATAGGGGGCAAGAGACCCAGTACTTC. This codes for CASSKNRGQETQYF.

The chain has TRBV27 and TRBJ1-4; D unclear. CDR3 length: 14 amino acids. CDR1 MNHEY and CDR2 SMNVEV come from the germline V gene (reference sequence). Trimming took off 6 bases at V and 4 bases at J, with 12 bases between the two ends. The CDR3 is CASRRTSNNEKLFF. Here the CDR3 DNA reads TGTGCCAGCAGACGGACTTCCAATAATGAAAAACTGTTTTTT.